This is a list of T cell receptor beta chains from one sample in a study of blood T cell repertoires in COVID-19. TCRdb's copy holds only in-frame clones and misses some; the assay was immunoSEQ multiplex PCR. The data hold tens of thousands of clones, with about 80% observed a single time. Sequencing was done on a sample of peripheral blood. The receptors here all came from a man in his sixties with COVID-19, enrolled during active disease. Each CDR3 is given with its conserved first and last residue. The order of the fields is CDR3 length, V gene, J gene, D gene, clone size, CDR3 protein, CDR3 DNA. The D gene is left open where the match is weak. Expanded clones get a size class; other rows say once, few or many, or leave the size out.

length: 13; V: TRBV7-9; J: TRBJ1-2; D: TRBD1; size: -; CDR3: CASSRGQGDGYTF; DNA: TGTGCCAGCAGCCGAGGACAGGGCGATGGCTACACCTTC
length: 13; V: TRBV6-5; J: TRBJ1-2; D: TRBD1; size: -; CDR3: CASSQDRAGGYTF; DNA: TGTGCCAGCAGCCAAGACAGGGCGGGCGGCTACACCTTC
length: 14; V: TRBV2; J: TRBJ2-5; D: TRBD2; size: -; CDR3: CASRRLAGVETQYF; DNA: TGTGCCAGCAGGAGACTAGCGGGAGTAGAGACCCAGTACTTC
length: 13; V: TRBV29-1; J: TRBJ1-1; D: -; size: -; CDR3: CSVELNRVTEAFF; DNA: TGCAGCGTTGAATTAAACCGAGTGACTGAAGCTTTCTTT
length: 11; V: TRBV5-6; J: TRBJ2-7; D: -; size: -; CDR3: CASSYEGDKYF; DNA: TGTGCCAGCAGCTACGAGGGGGATAAGTACTTC
length: 17; V: TRBV18; J: TRBJ1-3; D: -; size: -; CDR3: CASSPNPSDGVGNTIYF; DNA: TGTGCCAGCTCCCCGAACCCATCAGACGGGGTTGGAAACACCATATATTTT
length: 13; V: TRBV2; J: TRBJ2-5; D: -; size: -; CDR3: CASSADLQETQYF; DNA: TGTGCCAGCAGTGCGGACTTACAAGAGACCCAGTACTTC
length: 15; V: TRBV15; J: TRBJ2-1; D: TRBD1; size: -; CDR3: CATSRGQGAVNEQFF; DNA: TGTGCCACCAGCAGAGGCCAGGGGGCGGTCAATGAGCAGTTCTTC
length: 13; V: TRBV19; J: TRBJ2-4; D: -; size: -; CDR3: CATSHGAKNIQYF; DNA: TGTGCCACCAGTCACGGGGCCAAAAACATTCAGTACTTC
length: 11; V: TRBV20-1; J: TRBJ2-5; D: -; size: once; CDR3: CSARDWRTQYF; DNA: TGCAGTGCTAGAGATTGGAGAACCCAGTACTTC
length: 11; V: TRBV29-1; J: TRBJ2-7; D: -; size: few; CDR3: CSVEQNYEQYF; DNA: TGCAGCGTTGAACAGAATTACGAGCAGTACTTC
length: 12; V: TRBV2; J: TRBJ2-1; D: TRBD2; size: -; CDR3: CASSPSSGEQFF; DNA: TGTGCCAGCAGCCCCTCTAGCGGAGAGCAGTTCTTC
length: 15; V: TRBV9; J: TRBJ1-2; D: TRBD1; size: -; CDR3: CASSVDLETGDGYTF; DNA: TGTGCCAGCAGCGTAGATTTGGAGACAGGGGATGGCTACACCTTC
length: 14; V: TRBV11-3; J: TRBJ1-1; D: -; size: -; CDR3: CASSLGGDATEAFF; DNA: TGTGCCAGCAGCTTAGGGGGAGATGCCACTGAAGCTTTCTTT
length: 14; V: TRBV3-1/TRBV3-2; J: TRBJ1-3; D: -; size: -; CDR3: CASSLSDQGNTIYF; DNA: TGTGCCAGCAGCCTCTCCGATCAGGGAAACACCATATATTTT
length: 17; V: TRBV5-1; J: TRBJ2-6; D: TRBD1; size: once; CDR3: CASSPTGTGTGANVLTF; DNA: TGCGCCAGCAGCCCGACCGGGACAGGGACTGGGGCCAACGTCCTGACTTTC
length: 15; V: TRBV6-2/TRBV6-3; J: TRBJ1-3; D: TRBD1; size: -; CDR3: CASSRTGISGNTIYF; DNA: TGTGCCAGCAGCCGGACAGGGATCTCTGGAAACACCATATATTTT
length: 15; V: TRBV6-1; J: TRBJ1-5; D: TRBD1; size: -; CDR3: CASSETGERRQPQHF; DNA: TGTGCCAGCAGTGAAACAGGGGAGAGGAGGCAGCCCCAGCATTTT
length: 16; V: TRBV7-5; J: TRBJ2-7; D: -; size: -; CDR3: CARSLVPGTSGHEQYF; DNA: TGTGCCAGAAGCTTAGTCCCGGGGACTAGTGGGCACGAGCAGTACTTC
length: 12; V: TRBV28; J: TRBJ1-2; D: -; size: few; CDR3: CASRSGGYGYTF; DNA: TGTGCCAGCAGATCGGGAGGGTATGGCTACACCTTC
length: 13; V: TRBV7-3; J: TRBJ2-2; D: TRBD1; size: once; CDR3: CASSSRGSGELFF; DNA: TGTGCCAGCAGCAGCAGGGGGTCCGGGGAGCTGTTTTTT
length: 14; V: TRBV5-1; J: TRBJ2-5; D: TRBD1; size: -; CDR3: CASSPNRGQETQYF; DNA: TGCGCCAGCAGCCCAAACAGGGGCCAAGAGACCCAGTACTTC
length: 19; V: TRBV30; J: TRBJ2-1; D: TRBD2; size: -; CDR3: CAWSVGRAGTTLLPTWQFF; DNA: TGTGCCTGGAGTGTGGGGAGGGCGGGGACCACCTTACTCCCTACCTGGCAGTTCTTC